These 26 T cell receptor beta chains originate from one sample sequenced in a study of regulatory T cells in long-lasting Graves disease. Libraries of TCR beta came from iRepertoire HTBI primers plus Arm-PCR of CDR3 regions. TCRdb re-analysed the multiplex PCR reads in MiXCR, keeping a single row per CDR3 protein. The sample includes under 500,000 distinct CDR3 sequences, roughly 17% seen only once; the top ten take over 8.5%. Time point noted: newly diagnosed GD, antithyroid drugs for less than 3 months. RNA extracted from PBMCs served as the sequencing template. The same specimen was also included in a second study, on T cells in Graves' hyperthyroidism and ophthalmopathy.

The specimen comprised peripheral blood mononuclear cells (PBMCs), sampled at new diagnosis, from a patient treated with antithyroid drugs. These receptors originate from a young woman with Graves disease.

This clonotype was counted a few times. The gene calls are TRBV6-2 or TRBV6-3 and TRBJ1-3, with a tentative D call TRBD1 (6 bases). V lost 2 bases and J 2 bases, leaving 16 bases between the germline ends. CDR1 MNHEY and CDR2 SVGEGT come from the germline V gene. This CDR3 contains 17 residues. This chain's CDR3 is CASSYGLTGITGNTIYF. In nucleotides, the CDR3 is TGTGCCAGCAGTTACGGACTAACAGGGATCACTGGAAACACCATATATTTT.

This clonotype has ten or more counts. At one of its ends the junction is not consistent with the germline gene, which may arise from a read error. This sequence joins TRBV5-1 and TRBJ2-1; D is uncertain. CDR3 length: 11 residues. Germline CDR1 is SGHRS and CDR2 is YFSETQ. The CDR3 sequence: CASSFDAEQFF. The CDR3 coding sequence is TGTGCCAGCAGCTTTGATGCAGAGCAGTTCTTC.

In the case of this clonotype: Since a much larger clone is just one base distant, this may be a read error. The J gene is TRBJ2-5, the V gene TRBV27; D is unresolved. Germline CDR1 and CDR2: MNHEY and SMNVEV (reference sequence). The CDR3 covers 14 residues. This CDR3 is CASSPIGLEETRYF. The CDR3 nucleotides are TGTGCCAGCAGTCCTATAGGCCTAGAAGAGACCCGGTACTTC.

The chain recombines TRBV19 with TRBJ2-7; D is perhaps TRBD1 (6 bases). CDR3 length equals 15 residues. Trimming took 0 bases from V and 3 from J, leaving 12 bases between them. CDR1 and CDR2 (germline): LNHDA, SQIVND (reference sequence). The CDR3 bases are TGTGCCAGTAGTATAGAGGGGGCATCGGGCTACGAGCAGTACTTC. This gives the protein CASSIEGASGYEQYF.

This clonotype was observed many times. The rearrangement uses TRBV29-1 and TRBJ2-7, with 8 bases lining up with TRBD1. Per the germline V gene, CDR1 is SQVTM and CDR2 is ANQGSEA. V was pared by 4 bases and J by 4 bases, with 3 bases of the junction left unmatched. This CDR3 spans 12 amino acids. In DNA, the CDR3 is TGCAGCGTTGCAGGGGGCCCGTACGAGCAGTACTTC. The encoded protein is CSVAGGPYEQYF.

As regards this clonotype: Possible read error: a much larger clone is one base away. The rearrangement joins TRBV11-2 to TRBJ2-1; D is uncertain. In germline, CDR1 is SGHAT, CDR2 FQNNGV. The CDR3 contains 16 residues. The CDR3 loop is CASSLFQESSYNEQSF. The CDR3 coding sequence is TGTGCCAGCAGCTTATTCCAAGAAAGCTCCTACAATGAGCAGTCCTTC.

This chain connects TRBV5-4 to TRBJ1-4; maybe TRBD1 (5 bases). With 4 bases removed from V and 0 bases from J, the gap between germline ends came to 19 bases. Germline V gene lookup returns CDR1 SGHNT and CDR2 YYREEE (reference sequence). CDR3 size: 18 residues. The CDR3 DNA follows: TGTGCCAGCAGCCCCGGTGGGCCGAGGGGACCAACTAATGAAAAACTGTTTTTT. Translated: CASSPGGPRGPTNEKLFF.

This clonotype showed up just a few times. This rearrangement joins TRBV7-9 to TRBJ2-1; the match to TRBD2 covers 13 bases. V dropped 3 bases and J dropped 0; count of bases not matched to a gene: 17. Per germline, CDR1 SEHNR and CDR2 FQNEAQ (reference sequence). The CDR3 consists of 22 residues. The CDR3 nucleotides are TGTGCCAGCAGCTTCCCGGGACTAGCGGGAAATTTTCAAGGGACCTCCTACAATGAGCAGTTCTTC. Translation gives CASSFPGLAGNFQGTSYNEQFF. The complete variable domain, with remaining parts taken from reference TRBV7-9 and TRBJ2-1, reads DTGVSQNPRHKITKRGQNVTFRCDPISEHNRLYWYRQTLGQGPEFLTYFQNEAQLEKSRLLSDRFSAERPKGSFSTLEIQRTEQGDSAMYLCASSFPGLAGNFQGTSYNEQFFGPGTRLTVL.

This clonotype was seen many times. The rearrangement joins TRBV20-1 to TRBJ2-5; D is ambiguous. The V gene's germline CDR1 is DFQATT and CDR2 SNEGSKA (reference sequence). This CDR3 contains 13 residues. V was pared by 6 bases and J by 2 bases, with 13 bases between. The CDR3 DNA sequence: TGCAGTGCCGAGACGGACCAGCAAGAGACCCAGTACTTC. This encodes CSAETDQQETQYF.

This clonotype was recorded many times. The CDR3 DNA follows: TGTGCCAGCAGCTTAAGTTGGGACAGGACGAACACCGGGGAGCTGTTTTTT. Translation gives CASSLSWDRTNTGELFF. The chain combines TRBV7-6 with TRBJ2-2; 8 nucleotides agree with TRBD1. CDR3 length: 17 amino acids. The V gene end was trimmed by 2 bases and the J gene end by 0 bases; junction bases not matched to a gene: 5. Germline lookup yields CDR1 SGHVS and CDR2 FNYEAQ.

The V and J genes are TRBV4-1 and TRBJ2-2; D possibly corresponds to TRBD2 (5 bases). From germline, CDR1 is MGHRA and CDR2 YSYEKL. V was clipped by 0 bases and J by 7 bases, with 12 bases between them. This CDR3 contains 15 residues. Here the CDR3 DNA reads TGCGCCAGCAGCCAAGAAATCACGGGGTACGGGGAGCTGTTTTTT. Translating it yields CASSQEITGYGELFF.

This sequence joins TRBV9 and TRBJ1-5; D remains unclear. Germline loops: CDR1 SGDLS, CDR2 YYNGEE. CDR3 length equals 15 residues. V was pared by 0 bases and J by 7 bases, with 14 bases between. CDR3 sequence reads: CASSVEGQVQQPQHF. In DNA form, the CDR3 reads TGTGCCAGCAGCGTAGAAGGGCAGGTCCAGCAGCCCCAGCATTTT.

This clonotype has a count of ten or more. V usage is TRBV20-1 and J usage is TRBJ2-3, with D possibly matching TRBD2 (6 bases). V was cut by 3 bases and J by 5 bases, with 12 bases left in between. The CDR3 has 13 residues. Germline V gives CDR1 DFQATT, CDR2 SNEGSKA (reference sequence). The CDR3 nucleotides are TGCAGTGCTAGCGGCGGGACGGTAGATACGCAGTATTTT. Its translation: CSASGGTVDTQYF.

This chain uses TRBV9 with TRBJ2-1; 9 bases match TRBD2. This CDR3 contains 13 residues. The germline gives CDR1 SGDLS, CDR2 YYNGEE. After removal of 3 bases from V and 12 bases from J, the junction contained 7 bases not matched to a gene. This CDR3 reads CASSGTSAIRQFF. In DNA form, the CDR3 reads TGTGCCAGCAGCGGGACTAGCGCGATCAGGCAGTTCTTC.

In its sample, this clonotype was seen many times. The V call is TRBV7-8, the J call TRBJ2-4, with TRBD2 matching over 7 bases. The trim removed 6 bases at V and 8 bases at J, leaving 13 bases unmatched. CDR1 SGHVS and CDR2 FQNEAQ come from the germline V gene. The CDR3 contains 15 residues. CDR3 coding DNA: TGTGCCAGCAGGCTAGCGGAGGGAAGAGGGTACATTCAGTACTTC. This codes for CASRLAEGRGYIQYF.

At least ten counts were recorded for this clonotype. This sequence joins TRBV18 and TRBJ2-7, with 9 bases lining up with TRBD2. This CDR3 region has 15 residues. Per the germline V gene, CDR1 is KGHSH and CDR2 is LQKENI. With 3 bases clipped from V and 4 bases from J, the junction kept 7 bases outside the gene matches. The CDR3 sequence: CASSPGAGGGYEQYF. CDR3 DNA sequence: TGTGCCAGCTCACCGGGAGCGGGAGGTGGTTACGAGCAGTACTTC.

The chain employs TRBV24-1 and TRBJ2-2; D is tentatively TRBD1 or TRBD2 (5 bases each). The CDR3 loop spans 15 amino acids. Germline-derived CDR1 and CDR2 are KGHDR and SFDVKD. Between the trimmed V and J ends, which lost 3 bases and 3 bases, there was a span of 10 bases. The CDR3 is CATSDRGGDTGELFF. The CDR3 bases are TGTGCCACCAGTGATCGGGGCGGTGACACCGGGGAGCTGTTTTTT.

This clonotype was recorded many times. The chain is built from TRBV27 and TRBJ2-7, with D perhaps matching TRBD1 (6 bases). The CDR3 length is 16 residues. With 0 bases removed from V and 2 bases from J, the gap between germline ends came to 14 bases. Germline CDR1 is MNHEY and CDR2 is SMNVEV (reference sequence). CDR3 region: CASSLSGHLKAYEQYF. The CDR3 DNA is TGTGCCAGCAGTTTATCGGGACACCTTAAAGCCTACGAGCAGTACTTC.

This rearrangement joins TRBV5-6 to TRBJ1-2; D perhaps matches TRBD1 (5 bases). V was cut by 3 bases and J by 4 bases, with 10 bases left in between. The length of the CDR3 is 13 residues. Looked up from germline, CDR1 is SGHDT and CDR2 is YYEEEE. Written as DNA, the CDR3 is TGTGCCAGCAGCTCAGGGCTCGTCTATGGCTACACCTTC. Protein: CASSSGLVYGYTF. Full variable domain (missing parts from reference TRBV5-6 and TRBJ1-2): DAGVTQSPTHLIKTRGQQVTLRCSPKSGHDTVSWYQQALGQGPQFIFQYYEEEERQRGNFPDRFSGHQFPNYSSELNVNALLLGDSALYLCASSSGLVYGYTFGSGTRLTVV.

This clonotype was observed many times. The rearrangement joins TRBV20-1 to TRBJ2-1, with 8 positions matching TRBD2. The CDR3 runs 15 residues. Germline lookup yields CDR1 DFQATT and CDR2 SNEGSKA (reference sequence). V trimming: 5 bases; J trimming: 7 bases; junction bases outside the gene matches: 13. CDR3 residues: CSAQSTSVGLNEQFF. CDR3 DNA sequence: TGCAGTGCTCAATCGACTAGCGTCGGGTTGAATGAGCAGTTCTTC.

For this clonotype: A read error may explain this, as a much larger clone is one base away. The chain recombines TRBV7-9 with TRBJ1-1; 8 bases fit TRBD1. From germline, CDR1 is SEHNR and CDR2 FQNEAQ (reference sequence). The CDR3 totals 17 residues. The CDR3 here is CASSFFLRGPENTEGFF. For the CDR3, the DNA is TGTGCCAGCAGCTTTTTCCTCAGGGGGCCGGAGAACACTGAAGGTTTCTTT.

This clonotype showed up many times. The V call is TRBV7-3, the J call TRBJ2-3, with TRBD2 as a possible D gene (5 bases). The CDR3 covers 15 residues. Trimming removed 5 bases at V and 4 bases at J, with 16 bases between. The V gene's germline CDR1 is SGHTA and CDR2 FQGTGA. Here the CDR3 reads CASSPPGSGPDTQYF. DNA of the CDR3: TGTGCCAGCAGCCCTCCGGGATCGGGCCCAGATACGCAGTATTTT.

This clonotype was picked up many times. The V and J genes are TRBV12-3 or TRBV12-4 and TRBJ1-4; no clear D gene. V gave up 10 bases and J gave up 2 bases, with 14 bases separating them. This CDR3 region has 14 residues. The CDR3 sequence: CAISREATNEKLFF. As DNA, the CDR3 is TGTGCCATCTCAAGGGAGGCGACTAATGAAAAACTGTTTTTT.

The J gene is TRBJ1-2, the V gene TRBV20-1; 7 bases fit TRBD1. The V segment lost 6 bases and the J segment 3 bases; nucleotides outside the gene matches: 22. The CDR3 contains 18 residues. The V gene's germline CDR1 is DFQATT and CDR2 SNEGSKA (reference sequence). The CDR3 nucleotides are TGCAGTGCCGATTCTCCCCGACAGGGTCAACTCCTAGACTATGGCTACACCTTC. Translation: CSADSPRQGQLLDYGYTF.

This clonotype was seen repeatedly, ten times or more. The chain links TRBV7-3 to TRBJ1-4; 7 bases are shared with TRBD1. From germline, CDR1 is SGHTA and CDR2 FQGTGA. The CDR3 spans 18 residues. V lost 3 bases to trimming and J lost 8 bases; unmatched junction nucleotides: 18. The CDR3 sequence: CASSFGKSDRPFPEKLFF. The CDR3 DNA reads TGTGCCAGCAGCTTTGGTAAATCGGACAGGCCTTTCCCGGAAAAACTGTTTTTT. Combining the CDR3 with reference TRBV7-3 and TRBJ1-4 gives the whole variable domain GAGVSQTPSNKVTEKGKYVELRCDPISGHTALYWYRQSLGQGPEFLIYFQGTGAADDSGLPNDRFFAVRPEGSVSTLKIQRTERGDSAVYLCASSFGKSDRPFPEKLFFGSGTQLSVL.

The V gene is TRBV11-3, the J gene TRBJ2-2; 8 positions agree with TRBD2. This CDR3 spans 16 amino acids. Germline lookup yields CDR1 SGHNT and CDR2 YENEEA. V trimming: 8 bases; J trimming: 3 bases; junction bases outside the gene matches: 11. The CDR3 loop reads CASASGGPDDTGELFF. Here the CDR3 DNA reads TGTGCCAGCGCGTCGGGAGGGCCGGATGACACCGGGGAGCTGTTTTTT.